These 15 T cell receptor beta chains originate from one sample sequenced in a study of CD4+ T cells in melanoma. Data came from immunoSEQ multiplex PCR; TCRdb stores just in-frame clones and leaves some out. This sample has 15,000 to 20,000 clones, with more than 65% found just once. Specimen: cells from a culture (not recorded whether cultured in vitro). The receptor set was obtained from a human donor with melanoma.

The J gene is TRBJ2-1, the V gene TRBV5-1, with D tentatively TRBD1 (7 bases). V was clipped by 4 bases and J by 3 bases, with 20 bases between them. This CDR3 is 17 amino acids long. The germline gives CDR1 SGHRS, CDR2 YFSETQ. This CDR3 reads CASSPMGRQGGYNEQFF. The CDR3, as DNA: TGCGCCAGCAGCCCCATGGGCCGACAGGGAGGCTACAATGAGCAGTTCTTC.

This clone was seen a handful of times. The chain links TRBV7-9 to TRBJ2-2, with D hard to call. The length of the CDR3 is 14 residues. Germline V lookup: CDR1 SEHNR, CDR2 FQNEAQ (reference sequence). V lost 4 bases, J lost 2 bases, and 8 bases lay in between. The CDR3 DNA reads as TGTGCCAGCAGCTCCTCTCAAAACACCGGGGAGCTGTTTTTT. It is translated as CASSSSQNTGELFF.

This clone was detected only once. The chain employs TRBV7-9 and TRBJ1-4; a possible D gene is TRBD1 (6 bases). From germline, CDR1 is SEHNR and CDR2 FQNEAQ (reference sequence). V was cut by 7 bases and J by 7 bases, with 16 bases left in between. The CDR3 is made up of 14 amino acids. CDR3 in amino acids: CASTPGGVGEKLFF. The CDR3 DNA is TGTGCCAGCACCCCGGGGGGCGTCGGTGAAAAACTGTTTTTT.

The CDR3 loop reads CASSPGQGDLLYNEQFF. CDR3 coding DNA: TGCGCCAGCAGCCCTGGACAGGGGGATCTACTTTACAATGAGCAGTTCTTC. The chain links TRBV4-1 to TRBJ2-1; 10 positions match TRBD1. The V segment lost 4 bases and the J segment 4 bases; nucleotides outside the gene matches: 10. The V gene's germline CDR1 is MGHRA and CDR2 YSYEKL. The CDR3 has 17 residues.

The genes are TRBV5-6 and TRBJ2-7; tentatively, D is TRBD2 (6 bases). Looked up from germline, CDR1 is SGHDT and CDR2 is YYEEEE. The V end was cut by 2 bases, the J end by 9 bases, with 18 bases between. The CDR3 spans 14 residues. CDR3 in amino acids: CASSLLRVIGGQYF. The CDR3 DNA reads as TGTGCCAGCAGCTTACTACGGGTTATCGGGGGGCAGTACTTC.

The V call is TRBV11-3, the J call TRBJ2-2; 8 positions match TRBD2. The CDR3 runs 16 residues. With 5 bases clipped from V and 7 bases from J, the junction kept 12 bases outside the gene matches. Germline V gives CDR1 SGHNT, CDR2 YENEEA. DNA of the CDR3: TGTGCCAGCAGCCCCGGGACTAGGCCCAGCGGCGGGGAGCTGTTTTTT. Amino acids: CASSPGTRPSGGELFF.

J is TRBJ1-3 and V is TRBV5-1; D ambiguous. Germline-derived CDR1 and CDR2 are SGHRS and YFSETQ. V lost 7 bases and J 2 bases, leaving 13 bases between the germline ends. This CDR3 has 14 amino acids. The CDR3 nucleotides are TGCGCCAGCGCGAGGGAATATCCTGGAAACACCATATATTTT. As protein: CASAREYPGNTIYF.

This chain connects TRBV7-6 to TRBJ2-5, with D possibly matching TRBD1 (6 bases). V shed 4 bases and J shed 4 bases, with 10 bases lying between them. CDR1 and CDR2 from the germline V gene are SGHVS and FNYEAQ. This CDR3 is 13 amino acids long. The CDR3 loop reads CASSYDRTETQYF. The CDR3 DNA reads TGTGCCAGCAGCTATGACAGGACAGAGACCCAGTACTTC. Complete variable domain (other parts from reference TRBV7-6 and TRBJ2-5): GAGVSQSPRYKVTKRGQDVALRCDPISGHVSLYWYRQALGQGPEFLTYFNYEAQQDKSGLPNDRFSAERPEGSISTLTIQRTEQRDSAMYRCASSYDRTETQYFGPGTRLLVL.

The chain uses TRBV6-5 and TRBJ2-1, with D maybe TRBD2 (5 bases). The CDR3 sequence is 14 residues long. V dropped 5 bases and J dropped 4 bases, with 12 bases sitting between them. Per germline, CDR1 MNHEY and CDR2 SVGAGI. The CDR3 coding sequence is TGTGCCAGCAGTCGGCTAGCCCTTTACAATGAGCAGTTCTTC. Translated: CASSRLALYNEQFF.

V and J are TRBV18 and TRBJ2-5; 8 bases line up with TRBD1. The germline gives CDR1 KGHSH, CDR2 LQKENI. The CDR3 length is 14 residues. V shed 2 bases, J shed 5 bases, and the junction held 4 bases outside the gene matches. DNA for the CDR3: TGTGCCAGCTCACCAACAGGGGGATCGGAGACCCAGTACTTC. This codes for CASSPTGGSETQYF.

This clone was detected once. The chain couples TRBV19 to TRBJ1-2, with 7 bases lining up with TRBD1. J was trimmed by 5 bases and V by 5 bases; bases with no gene match: 8. From germline, CDR1 is LNHDA and CDR2 SQIVND (reference sequence). The CDR3 covers 14 residues. The CDR3 DNA reads TGTGCCAGTAGTTTTCAGGGGGTGGCTTATGGCTACACCTTC. Its translation: CASSFQGVAYGYTF.

This sequence joins TRBV2 and TRBJ1-2; the D gene is possibly TRBD1 (5 bases). The germline V gene has CDR1 SNHLY and CDR2 FYNNEI. Trimming cost V 4 bases and J 0 bases, with 12 bases left between them. The CDR3 runs to 15 residues. CDR3 nucleotides: TGTGCCAGCAGTGTAGTACAGGACCCTAACTATGGCTACACCTTC. As protein: CASSVVQDPNYGYTF. Using reference TRBV2 and TRBJ1-2 for the parts outside the CDR3, the full variable domain is EPEVTQTPSHQVTQMGQEVILRCVPISNHLYFYWYRQILGQKVEFLVSFYNNEISEKSEIFDDQFSVERPDGSNFTLKIRSTKLEDSAMYFCASSVVQDPNYGYTFGSGTRLTVV.

V is TRBV19 and J is TRBJ2-7, with D maybe TRBD1 (5 bases). The V end was cut by 6 bases, the J end by 0 bases, with 9 bases between. The germline CDR1 and CDR2 sequences are LNHDA and SQIVND (reference sequence). The CDR3 is 13 residues long. CDR3: CASRAGSSYEQYF. The DNA of the CDR3 is TGTGCCAGTAGGGCAGGGTCCTCCTACGAGCAGTACTTC.

The genes are TRBV11-1 and TRBJ1-5, with D perhaps TRBD1 (6 bases). V lost 2 bases to trimming and J lost 6 bases, with 23 bases between them. Germline V gene data show CDR1 as SGHAT and CDR2 as FQDESV (reference sequence). This CDR3 spans 18 amino acids. The CDR3 loop is CASSLSGQGRDGGQPQHF. In DNA form, the CDR3 reads TGTGCCAGCAGCTTATCCGGGCAGGGGCGTGATGGGGGTCAGCCCCAGCATTTT.

The rearrangement uses TRBV10-2 and TRBJ2-5, with TRBD2 matching 8 bases. The V and J ends lost 8 bases and 5 bases, in that order; junction bases with no gene match: 13. Germline V lookup: CDR1 WSHSY, CDR2 SAAADI. The length of the CDR3 is 15 residues. The CDR3 spells CASAPGTRGGETQYF. CDR3 sequence (DNA): TGCGCCAGCGCCCCGGGGACCCGCGGGGGGGAGACCCAGTACTTC.